The 14 T cell receptor beta chains below were found in one sample sequenced in a study of cytomegalovirus exposure and HLA in healthy donors. The PCR had 60 Vbeta and 13 Jbeta primers. Using immunoSEQ multiplex PCR, the repertoire was profiled, and TCRdb retains in-frame clones only, with some absent. The sample carries approximately 91,000 clones, more than 55% recorded once. Material: PBMCs. These TCRs come from a human donor in good health.

This clone was counted only a few times. CDR3 sequence (DNA): TGTGCCAGCAGTTACGAATCGGGACTGAATAATTCACCCCTCCACTTT. Its protein product is CASSYESGLNNSPLHF. The rearrangement joins TRBV6-5 to TRBJ1-6, with D possibly being TRBD1 (5 bases). This CDR3 has 16 amino acids. The germline V gene has CDR1 MNHEY and CDR2 SVGAGI. Trimming cost V 2 bases and J 5 bases, with 13 bases left between them.

With regard to this clone: Distinct nucleotide sequences in the sample also encode this CDR3. The V call is TRBV29-1, the J call TRBJ1-2; 7 bases line up with TRBD1. J gave up 2 bases and V 3 bases, and 12 bases lay outside the gene matches. Looked up from germline, CDR1 is SQVTM and CDR2 is ANQGSEA. CDR3 length equals 16 residues. This CDR3 is CSVEGPGTVGNYGYTF. The CDR3 DNA is TGCAGCGTTGAGGGCCCCGGGACAGTAGGAAACTATGGCTACACCTTC.

The chain joins TRBV9 to TRBJ2-7; D not certain. There are 14 residues in the CDR3. V was pared by 0 bases and J by 5 bases, with 12 bases between. CDR1 is SGDLS, CDR2 YYNGEE, per germline. CDR3 nucleotide sequence: TGTGCCAGCAGCGTAGGTGGCTCGGGTAACGAGCAGTACTTC. It yields the protein CASSVGGSGNEQYF.

This clone was observed a handful of times. The J gene is TRBJ1-2, the V gene TRBV11-2; D is unclear. Per the germline V gene, CDR1 is SGHAT and CDR2 is FQNNGV. This CDR3 is built from 13 residues. V shed 6 bases and J shed 0 bases, with 8 bases lying between them. CDR3 sequence (DNA): TGTGCCAGCAGTAGTATAGCTAACTATGGCTACACCTTC. Residues: CASSSIANYGYTF.

This rearrangement joins TRBV6-6 to TRBJ2-7, with 8 bases identical to TRBD1. J lost 2 bases, V lost 4 bases, and 10 bases had no gene match. This CDR3 has 16 amino acids. Germline assignment: CDR1 MNHNY and CDR2 SVGAGI (reference sequence). CDR3 in DNA: TGTGCCAGCAGTTCCCCTAGGGGACAGGAGACCTACGAGCAGTACTTC. Its protein is CASSSPRGQETYEQYF.

V gene TRBV7-2 combines with J gene TRBJ2-4; 9 nucleotides match TRBD1. This CDR3 contains 14 residues. Germline assignment: CDR1 SGHTA and CDR2 FQGNSA. With 6 bases clipped from V and 8 bases from J, the junction kept 8 bases outside the gene matches. The CDR3 DNA is TGTGCCAGCAGTCCACAGGGGGCTATTGACATTCAGTACTTC. Amino acids: CASSPQGAIDIQYF.

The chain couples TRBV9 to TRBJ2-3; 7 nucleotides line up with TRBD2. J lost 1 base, V lost 3 bases, and 11 bases had no gene match. Looked up from germline, CDR1 is SGDLS and CDR2 is YYNGEE. CDR3 length equals 17 residues. CDR3 in amino acids: CASSALPRAGGTDTQYF. The CDR3 coding sequence is TGTGCCAGCAGCGCCCTCCCCAGGGCGGGGGGCACAGATACGCAGTATTTT.

The CDR3: CASSLEGLADEQYF. The CDR3, as DNA: TGCGCCAGCAGCTTGGAGGGACTAGCGGACGAGCAGTACTTC. The V gene is TRBV5-1, the J gene TRBJ2-7; 11 nucleotides agree with TRBD2. The CDR3 length is 14 residues. Germline V gene sequence: CDR1 SGHRS, CDR2 YFSETQ. Unmatched junction bases numbered 1, after V lost 0 bases and J lost 5 bases.

This chain uses TRBV6-5 with TRBJ1-2; 8 positions agree with TRBD1. Unmatched junction bases numbered 6, after V lost 4 bases and J lost 2 bases. This CDR3 has 15 residues. Germline loops: CDR1 MNHEY, CDR2 SVGAGI. The CDR3 nucleotides are TGTGCCAGCAGTTTCGGACAGGGATTAAACTATGGCTACACCTTC. Translation: CASSFGQGLNYGYTF.

In this sample, this clone turned up a few times. The genes are TRBV7-9 and TRBJ2-5, with 12 bases that match TRBD1. Germline trimming cut 7 bases from V and 5 bases from J; bases unmatched to any gene: 11. Per the germline V gene, CDR1 is SEHNR and CDR2 is FQNEAQ (reference sequence). The CDR3 sequence is 16 residues long. The CDR3 DNA sequence: TGTGCCAGCACCAACCTCCGGGACAGGGGGCGTGAGACCCAGTACTTC. Encoded protein: CASTNLRDRGRETQYF. The full variable domain, its missing parts supplied by reference TRBV7-9 and TRBJ2-5, is DTGVSQNPRHKITKRGQNVTFRCDPISEHNRLYWYRQTLGQGPEFLTYFQNEAQLEKSRLLSDRFSAERPKGSFSTLEIQRTEQGDSAMYLCASTNLRDRGRETQYFGPGTRLLVL.

This clone was detected a few times. This rearrangement joins TRBV4-3 to TRBJ1-4, with D possibly TRBD1 on 5 matching bases. CDR1 is LGHNA and CDR2 is YSLEER in the germline V gene. The CDR3 totals 13 residues. Trimming pared 0 bases from V and 10 bases from J, leaving 9 bases between. In nucleotides, the CDR3 is TGCGCCAGCAGCCAAGACCGGGGGGGAAAACTGTTTTTT. This encodes CASSQDRGGKLFF.

This rearrangement joins TRBV7-9 to TRBJ1-1; a possible D gene is TRBD1 (6 bases). The germline V and J ends were trimmed by 6 bases and 0 bases, with 11 bases remaining between them. The germline CDR1 and CDR2 sequences are SEHNR and FQNEAQ (reference sequence). The CDR3 totals 14 residues. CDR3 coding DNA: TGTGCCAGCAGACACAGGGCCCTGAACACTGAAGCTTTCTTT. It specifies CASRHRALNTEAFF.

This clone was counted a single time. The gene calls are TRBV5-6 and TRBJ1-1; perhaps TRBD1 as D (5 bases). Germline assignment: CDR1 SGHDT and CDR2 YYEEEE. V lost 3 bases and J 6 bases, leaving 18 bases between the germline ends. The CDR3 is 15 residues long. CDR3 bases: TGTGCCAGCAGCTGGGGGACGGGGGGTTTTTCTGAAGCTTTCTTT. The encoded protein is CASSWGTGGFSEAFF.

V usage is TRBV6-1 and J usage is TRBJ1-1, with unresolved D. This CDR3 region has 15 residues. In germline, CDR1 is MNHNS, CDR2 SASEGT. Trimming took off 6 bases at V and 2 bases at J, with 16 bases between the two ends. The CDR3: CASSAYSLENTEAFF. The DNA for the CDR3 is TGTGCCAGCAGCGCCTACAGCCTGGAAAACACTGAAGCTTTCTTT.